This TCR beta chain derives from a study of graft-versus-host responses after intestinal transplantation. Study-wide background: All recipients were given anti-thymocyte globulin induction, and tacrolimus and steroids were then administered for around three years. Whole-study findings and limits: The recipient marrow held GvH clones, and some of them showed up first in ileum or blood. High graft-versus-host to host-versus-graft clonal ratios were seen in allografts of patients with graft-donor T cell macrochimerism.

Responders (about 200,000, CFSE-labeled) met about 200,000 stimulators that were irradiated and violet-dye-labeled. Both CD3+CD4+ and CD3+CD8+ responders that were proliferating and CFSE-low underwent sorting after the reaction. The table came from immunoSEQ multiplex PCR; TCRdb's copy has only in-frame clones and leaves some out. The sample lists about 9,000 clones, around a quarter occurring once. The CDR3 sequence is 12 residues long. This clone was seen only a few times. An end of the junction differs from the germline gene, which may be a read error. The rearrangement uses TRBV5-3 and TRBJ2-7; D call uncertain. TRBV5-3 qualifies as an ORF whose function is uncertain. This TCR was sampled from a human patient who was an organ donor for intestinal transplantation. The sample consisted of alloreactive CD8+ T cells from a mixed lymphocyte reaction culture, taken before transplantation. Subset reported: CFSE-low proliferating T cells sorted from roughly six-day pre-transplant mixed lymphocyte reaction (GvH or HvG direction). This chain's CDR3 is CASSLGIYEQYF. The DNA for the CDR3 is TGTGCCAGCAGCTTGGGTATCTACGAGCAGTACTTC.